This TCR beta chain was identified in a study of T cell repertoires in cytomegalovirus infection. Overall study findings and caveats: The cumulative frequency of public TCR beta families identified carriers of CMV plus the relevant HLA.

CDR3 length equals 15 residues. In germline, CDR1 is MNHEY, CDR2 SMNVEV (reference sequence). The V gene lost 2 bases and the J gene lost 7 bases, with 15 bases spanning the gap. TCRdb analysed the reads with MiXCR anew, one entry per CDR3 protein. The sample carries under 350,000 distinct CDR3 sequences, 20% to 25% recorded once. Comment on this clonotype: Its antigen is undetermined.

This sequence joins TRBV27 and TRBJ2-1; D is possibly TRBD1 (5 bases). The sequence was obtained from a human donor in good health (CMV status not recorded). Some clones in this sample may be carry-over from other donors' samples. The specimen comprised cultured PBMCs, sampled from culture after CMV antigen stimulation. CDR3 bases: TGTGCCAGCAGTTTACTGCAGGGAACGATAAATGAGCAGTTCTTC. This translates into CASSLLQGTINEQFF.